This is a list of T cell receptor beta chains from one sample in a study of blood T cells in healthy people across ages. Each CDR3 protein gets one entry after TCRdb re-called the 5' RACE reads with MiXCR. The table lists about 1.6 million distinct CDR3 sequences, around 35% of them singletons. The sequenced material came from blood. Receptor source: a woman aged 25 to 39 in good health. The CDR3 runs from the conserved cysteine through the conserved F or W. D genes are given only for firm matches. Not all rows give a size; the values are once, few, many and, for expanded clones, a class.

j_call,clone_size,d_call,v_call,cdr3_length,cdr3_nt,cdr3_aa
TRBJ2-7,few,-,TRBV13,15,TGTGCCAGCAGCTCCCCGGACGTCGGGCCCTACGAGCAGTACTTC,CASSSPDVGPYEQYF
TRBJ2-7,-,TRBD1,TRBV6-6,14,TGTGCCAGCAGGGACAGGGCAACAGGCTACGAGCAGTACTTC,CASRDRATGYEQYF
TRBJ1-4,-,-,TRBV20-1,15,TGCAGTGCTAGGGACCCCCAGGTGGTTGATGAAAAACTGTTTTTT,CSARDPQVVDEKLFF
TRBJ2-7,-,-,TRBV4-1,15,TGCGCCAGCAGCCAAGTGATGCTCCTCTCCTACGAGCAGTACTTC,CASSQVMLLSYEQYF
TRBJ1-2,few,-,TRBV15,16,TGTGCCACCAGCAGAGAAGGGGCCAACCCCTATGGGGGCTACACCTTC,CATSREGANPYGGYTF
TRBJ1-2,few,-,TRBV12-3/TRBV12-4,13,TGTGCCTCCCTGACCAGGGGAGGTAGAGGCTACACCTTC,CASLTRGGRGYTF
TRBJ2-1,few,TRBD1,TRBV6-2/TRBV6-3,15,TGTGCCAGCAAGGCCGACAGGGTTTTATACAATGAGCAGTTCTTC,CASKADRVLYNEQFF
TRBJ2-7,few,-,TRBV21-1,16,TGTGCCAGCAGACCCTTTAGGGGGGGCCTCTCCTACGAGCAGTACTTC,CASRPFRGGLSYEQYF
TRBJ2-5,few,TRBD1,TRBV4-1,16,TGCGCCAGCAGCCTGGGGTACGGGACAGAGAATGCGGCCCAGTACTTC,CASSLGYGTENAAQYF
TRBJ2-7,once,-,TRBV3-1,13,TGTGCCAGCAGCCGTGAACAGGGTACAGAGCAGTACTTC,CASSREQGTEQYF
TRBJ1-1,few,TRBD1,TRBV10-3,14,TGTGCCATCAGTTCAAACAGGGGGAACACTGAAGCTTTCTTT,CAISSNRGNTEAFF
TRBJ2-5,few,TRBD2,TRBV20-1,14,TGCAGTGCGATATGGGACGAAAATGTGCGGGAGCAGTACTTC,CSAIWDENVREQYF
TRBJ1-2,-,-,TRBV19,15,TGTGCCAGTAGTAATCTCTGGGGGGCCGTGGAAGGCTACACCTTC,CASSNLWGAVEGYTF
TRBJ2-7,-,TRBD1,TRBV5-1,13,TGCGCCAGCAGCTCGACAGGGGCGGGCGAGCAGTACTTC,CASSSTGAGEQYF
TRBJ2-1,-,TRBD1,TRBV29-1,14,TGCAGCGCCCGGACAGGGTTTACCTGCAATGAGCAGTTCTTC,CSARTGFTCNEQFF
TRBJ2-7,many,TRBD1,TRBV6-1,14,TGTGCCAGCAGTGAGGGACAGGGGCGCTACGAGCAGTACTTC,CASSEGQGRYEQYF
TRBJ2-5,-,-,TRBV24-1,13,TGTGCCACCCCTCAGGGCTACCAAGAGACCCAGTACTTC,CATPQGYQETQYF
TRBJ2-6,few,-,TRBV7-8,17,TGTGCCAGCAGTGTACGGGCCCGAGGGTCTGGGGCCAACGTCCTGACTTTC,CASSVRARGSGANVLTF
TRBJ1-2,-,-,TRBV4-1,14,TGCGCCAGCAGCCAAGAGGGTCAGGGCTATGGCCACACCTTC,CASSQEGQGYGHTF
TRBJ1-2,many,-,TRBV5-1,13,TGCGCCAGCAGCTTGGAGGCGGACTATGGCTACACCTTC,CASSLEADYGYTF
TRBJ2-1,few,-,TRBV20-1,18,TGCAGTGCTAGCCCCAAGACCTACTTGTCACTCCTGGGGAATGAGCAGTTCTTC,CSASPKTYLSLLGNEQFF
TRBJ1-1,-,-,TRBV11-1,12,TGTGCCAGCACTTTTCAGGGAAGTGAAGCTTTCTTT,CASTFQGSEAFF